This T cell receptor beta chain was captured by sequencing in a study of long-term antiretroviral therapy in people with HIV. The wider study: First collections came about a decade before the 2015 immediate-ART recommendation.

Survey-level resolution applied to immunoSEQ assay v3.0. The protocol was immunoSEQ multiplex PCR, while the TCRdb copy is restricted to in-frame clones and leaves out a portion. Of tens of thousands of clones in the sample, 85% to 90% are singletons; the top ten hold approximately 5.3%. Points from the study as a whole: Whichever time point was examined, clones expanded before ART dominated the repertoire. Comparison with controls showed narrower CDR3 length ranges in HIV repertoires. ART adherence was not documented, and neither viral resistance nor therapy changes had any data.

With respect to this clone: Antigen unknown.

This TCR came from a woman aged 50 to 60 with HIV. The source was unsorted PBMCs, collected 3.1 years after starting antiretroviral therapy.

The CDR3 DNA follows: TGTGCCAGCAGCCAAGTATTAAACAGGGATGCTGAAGCTTTCTTT. Its translation: CASSQVLNRDAEAFF. The chain couples TRBV4-2 to TRBJ1-1, with D possibly matching TRBD1 (6 bases). V was pared by 1 base and J by 6 bases, with 15 bases between. Germline CDR1 LGHNA, CDR2 YNFKEQ. This CDR3 has 15 amino acids.